These 8 T cell receptor beta chains share one sample of origin, sequenced in a study of radiotherapy plus CTLA-4 blockade in lung cancer. Profiled with immunoSEQ multiplex PCR; TCRdb holds only in-frame clones, not every one. The sample includes just under 60,000 clones, approximately 68% of them seen just once. The sample consisted of peripheral blood, taken from a patient treated with radiotherapy plus ipilimumab. The receptors shown here come from a human donor with non-small cell lung cancer whose response to radiotherapy plus ipilimumab could not be evaluated.

The chain combines TRBV12-5 with TRBJ2-4; TRBD1 aligns across 7 bases. The CDR3 has 16 amino acids. The V gene's germline CDR1 is LGHNT and CDR2 FRNRAP. Trimming at V came to 2 bases and at J to 1 base, leaving 5 bases not matched to a gene. The CDR3 region has the DNA TGTGCTAGTGGTTTGCCTCAGACAGGGGCCAAAAACATTCAGTACTTC. Its protein is CASGLPQTGAKNIQYF.

The CDR3 DNA reads TGTGCCAGCAGCTTTAGCGGACTAGCGGGGGGGACCCAAGAGACCCAGTACTTC. This encodes CASSFSGLAGGTQETQYF. The V gene is TRBV7-2, the J gene TRBJ2-5, with 15 bases that match TRBD2. Germline-derived CDR1 and CDR2 are SGHTA and FQGNSA. CDR3 length: 18 residues. V was clipped by 3 bases and J by 1 base; unmatched bases: 6. The complete variable domain, with remaining parts taken from reference TRBV7-2 and TRBJ2-5, reads GAGVSQSPSNKVTEKGKDVELRCDPISGHTALYWYRQSLGQGLEFLIYFQGNSAPDKSGLPSDRFSAERTGGSVSTLTIQRTQQEDSAVYLCASSFSGLAGGTQETQYFGPGTRLLVL.

This sequence joins TRBV7-9 and TRBJ2-7; 9 bases map to TRBD1. V lost 4 bases to trimming and J lost 6 bases; unmatched junction nucleotides: 7. This CDR3 has 14 residues. Germline-derived CDR1 and CDR2 are SEHNR and FQNEAQ (reference sequence). The CDR3: CASSSPGQGGEQYF. In DNA form, the CDR3 reads TGTGCCAGCAGCTCACCGGGACAGGGCGGCGAGCAGTACTTC.

The chain combines TRBV2 with TRBJ2-3; 8 positions match TRBD2. This CDR3 region has 16 residues. With 10 bases clipped from V and 2 bases from J, the junction kept 14 bases outside the gene matches. Germline V gives CDR1 SNHLY, CDR2 FYNNEI. The CDR3 nucleotides are TGTGCCATCCATCGGGCCAGCGGGGGATTCACAGATACGCAGTATTTT. Its translation is CAIHRASGGFTDTQYF.

The chain recombines TRBV18 with TRBJ2-5, with 9 bases matching TRBD2. V dropped 0 bases and J dropped 0; count of bases not matched to a gene: 8. The CDR3 has 18 residues. Per germline, CDR1 KGHSH and CDR2 LQKENI. This CDR3 reads CASSPPGVAGEYQETQYF. CDR3 nucleotide sequence: TGTGCCAGCTCACCACCAGGTGTAGCGGGGGAGTACCAAGAGACCCAGTACTTC.

The genes are TRBV21-1 and TRBJ1-5. TRBV21-1 is flagged as a pseudogene. This CDR3 comprises 12 residues. The CDR3 loop is CASSNSRQPQHF. CDR3 nucleotides: TGTGCCAGCAGCAATTCCCGTCAGCCCCAGCATTTT.

The chain couples TRBV9 to TRBJ1-2, with 9 bases matching TRBD1. The J segment lost 1 base and the V segment lost 3 bases, leaving 4 bases of the junction unmatched. The CDR3 spans 15 residues. The germline CDR1 and CDR2 sequences are SGDLS and YYNGEE. This chain's CDR3 is CASSAATGGNYGYTF. The DNA for the CDR3 is TGTGCCAGCAGCGCGGCGACAGGGGGTAACTATGGCTACACCTTC. Together with reference TRBV9 and TRBJ1-2, the CDR3 gives the full variable domain: DSGVTQTPKHLITATGQRVTLRCSPRSGDLSVYWYQQSLDQGLQFLIQYYNGEERAKGNILERFSAQQFPDLHSELNLSSLELGDSALYFCASSAATGGNYGYTFGSGTRLTVV.

This clone was recorded once. The V call is TRBV6-6, the J call TRBJ1-1; D is possibly TRBD1 (6 bases). V lost 6 bases to trimming and J lost 8 bases, with 19 bases between them. CDR3 length: 14 residues. Germline CDR1 reads MNHNY; CDR2 reads SVGAGI (reference sequence). The CDR3 is CASRPNPQTGEAFF. CDR3 coding DNA: TGTGCCAGCAGGCCAAACCCCCAAACAGGGGAAGCTTTCTTT.